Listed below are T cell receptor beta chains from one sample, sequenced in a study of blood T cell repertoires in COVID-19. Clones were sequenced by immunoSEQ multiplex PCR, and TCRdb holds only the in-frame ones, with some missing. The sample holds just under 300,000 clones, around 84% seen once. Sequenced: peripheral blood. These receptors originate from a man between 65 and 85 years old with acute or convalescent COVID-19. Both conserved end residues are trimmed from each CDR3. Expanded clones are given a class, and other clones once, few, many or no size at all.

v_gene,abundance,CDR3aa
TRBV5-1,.,ASSLLTGQGYEQY
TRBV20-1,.,SANTDTQY
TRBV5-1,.,ASSWGQGKGETQY
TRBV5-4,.,ASGQGGAQETQY
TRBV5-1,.,ASRRGQGDGYT
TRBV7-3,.,ASSSQGGPDTQY
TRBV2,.,ASSEMPGDEQF
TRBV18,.,ASSPTDRESGYT
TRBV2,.,ASNLLGQPQH
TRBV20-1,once,SASLQGPSPLH
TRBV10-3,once,AITGSGNTIY
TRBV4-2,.,ASSQAGTSVNGYT
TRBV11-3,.,ASSLGGRFNEQY
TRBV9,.,ASSVGTGFLDEQF
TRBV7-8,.,ASSLQTDSGNTIY
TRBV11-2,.,ASSPRTVLTAYEQY
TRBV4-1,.,ASSTDIYGYT
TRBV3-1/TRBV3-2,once,ASSQDREAGRTDTQY
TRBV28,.,ASSPPGTPSDTQY
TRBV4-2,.,ASSQGINYGYT
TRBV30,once,ASGFKGADTQY
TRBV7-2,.,ASSPPPLETQY
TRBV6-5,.,ASSYSGQDNEKLF
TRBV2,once,ASSLDRAVGTEAF
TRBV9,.,ASSPFVSGRYNEQF
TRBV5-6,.,ASSLRGEGEKLF
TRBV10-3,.,ASRGRSTGELF
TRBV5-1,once,ASSPSGTSGGETYEQY
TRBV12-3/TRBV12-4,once,ASSSTGLGQY
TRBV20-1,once,SASFWRGGSYEQY
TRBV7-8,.,ASSLTSGSSTPYEQY
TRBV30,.,AWSPGGYNEKLF
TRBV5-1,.,ASSLPGDGYT
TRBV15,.,ATSSIRGGRETQY
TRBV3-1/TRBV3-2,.,ASSQAGGNTEAF
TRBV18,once,ASSPRQGARETQY
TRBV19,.,ASTDRNTEAF
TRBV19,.,ASSLDSGRGEQY
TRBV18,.,ASSPAGGLGSNNEQF
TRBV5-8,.,ASSSTRYSGELF
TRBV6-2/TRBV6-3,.,ASSYILAGNNEQF
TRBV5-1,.,ASSSSTGYGGNTIY
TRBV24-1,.,ATSAARGGGRVNEQF
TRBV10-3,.,AISESPNRGNYGYT
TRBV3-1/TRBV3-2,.,ASSLFQGPQETQY
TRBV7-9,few,ASSLGRLAGERTGELF
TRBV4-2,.,ASSHLAGGYYEQY
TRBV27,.,ASRGDRVWQPQH
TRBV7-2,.,ATKTGYRTDTQY
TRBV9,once,ASSLTQSQGRGANVLT
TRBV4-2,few,ASSQASGGQETQY
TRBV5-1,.,ASSAGTGGQETQY
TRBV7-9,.,ASSLMSGAETQY
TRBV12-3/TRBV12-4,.,ASRGTYNEQF